Listed below are T cell receptor beta chains from one sample, sequenced in a study of PD-L1 blockade in urothelial cancer. TCRdb keeps only in-frame clones here, not all; method: immunoSEQ multiplex PCR. Seen here are around 100,000 clones, 85% to 95% observed once, and the top ten hold approximately 3.5%. Here the sequenced sample was PBMCs, taken around atezolizumab (anti-PD-L1) treatment. The source of these receptors is a man in his sixties with urothelial cancer. The conserved cysteine and the conserved F or W are not part of the CDR3 here.

TRBJ2-3 TRBV27 13 ASSLMAGRGDTQY
TRBJ2-3 TRBV5-6 11 ASSRKGGDTQY
TRBJ2-5 TRBV7-9 13 ASSTKDRLPETQY
TRBJ1-4 TRBV29-1 11 SVGTGKNEKLF
TRBJ1-4 TRBV6-5 12 ARRRYLSNEKLF
TRBJ2-1 TRBV11-3 11 ASSQASSNEQF
TRBJ2-6 TRBV10-3 15 AINPGQGRSGANVLT
TRBJ2-7 TRBV6-1 12 ASSEDRTNYEQY
TRBJ2-5 TRBV28 10 ASGHSGETQY
TRBJ1-1 TRBV29-1 11 SARQGGNTEAF
TRBJ2-3 TRBV7-6 16 ASSSPVPGQGLADTQY
TRBJ1-5 TRBV19 14 ASSPQTGAGYQPQH
TRBJ2-7 TRBV7-2 16 ASSRVPGQGPSAYEQY
TRBJ1-6 TRBV11-2 11 ATSTGNTSPLH
TRBJ2-3 TRBV14 13 ASSQVRTGTDTQY
TRBJ2-2 TRBV25-1 13 ASRSDSQNTGELF
TRBJ2-2 TRBV9 12 ASSSRARDGELF
TRBJ1-5 TRBV7-5 15 ARSLARQQNSNQPQH
TRBJ1-2 TRBV7-2 12 ASSLQGANYGYT
TRBJ2-1 TRBV4-3 14 ASSQGLAPNENEQF
TRBJ2-1 TRBV18 13 ASSRGLLPYNEQF
TRBJ2-5 TRBV7-3 12 ASSLIAGEETQY
TRBJ2-1 TRBV25-1 15 ASIGTSGGPTYNEQF
TRBJ2-7 TRBV9 11 ASSVGDSYEQY
TRBJ2-1 TRBV2 14 ASSLNELTGGNEQF
TRBJ2-7 TRBV6-5 14 ASSSPYGGASGEQY
TRBJ2-2 TRBV6-4 13 ASSDGGQGTGELF
TRBJ1-2 TRBV12-5 11 ASGRQGARGYT
TRBJ2-3 TRBV5-4 16 ASSLDGGGALNTDTQY
TRBJ1-1 TRBV4-1 13 ASSRGFGDDTEAF
TRBJ2-2 TRBV6-5 11 GAGATRTGELF
TRBJ1-1 TRBV4-2 13 ASSQEGQVNTEAF
TRBJ1-1 TRBV11-3 14 ASSTTRGGLNTEAF
TRBJ2-7 TRBV5-6 12 ASSTRDRFYEQY
TRBJ1-5 TRBV19 13 ASSISRTGGQPQH
TRBJ2-7 TRBV6-1 12 ASSEGGEIYEQY
TRBJ2-5 TRBV7-9 11 ASSLSRGETQY
TRBJ2-1 TRBV2 13 ASSDGTSIDNEQF
TRBJ2-5 TRBV19 15 ASSIDPAGGPVETQY
TRBJ1-2 TRBV28 15 ASSFIEGTRTMGGYT
TRBJ1-2 TRBV28 11 ASSLPDRGLYT
TRBJ2-5 TRBV4-1 15 ASRGGLAGPRRETQY
TRBJ2-7 TRBV11-2 13 ASSLALAGIYEQY
TRBJ1-3 TRBV5-1 13 ASSLEGLSGNTIY
TRBJ2-1 TRBV29-1 12 SVDGGGARNEQF
TRBJ1-2 TRBV5-1 10 ASGDSHYGYT
TRBJ2-1 TRBV11-2 16 ASSANGGARGTYNEQF
TRBJ1-1 TRBV7-9 12 ASSLHGKNTEAF
TRBJ2-2 TRBV6-6 12 ASSYGQITGELF